A selection of T cell receptor beta chains follows, all from one sample in a study of cytomegalovirus exposure and HLA in healthy donors. Using immunoSEQ multiplex PCR, the repertoire was profiled, and TCRdb retains in-frame clones only, with some absent. The sample contains over 100,000 clones, roughly 65% of which appear only once. Sequenced material: PBMCs. These receptors were obtained from a man in his forties in good health and CMV-seropositive. Both conserved end residues are part of each CDR3. Fields, in order: CDR3 protein, CDR3 DNA, V gene, D gene, J gene, clone size. D genes are given only for firm matches. Clone size appears in some rows only: once, few, many, or a class for an expanded clone.

CDR3: CASSPSEGLGDSGNTIYF
DNA: TGTGCCAGCAGCCCCTCGGAGGGATTGGGGGACTCTGGAAACACCATATATTTT
V: TRBV7-9
D: .
J: TRBJ1-3
size: once

CDR3: CASHGRGGGQPQHF
DNA: TGTGCCAGCCACGGACGCGGGGGAGGTCAGCCCCAGCATTTT
V: TRBV2
D: .
J: TRBJ1-5
size: few

CDR3: CASSGIQGAYEQYF
DNA: TGCGCCAGCAGCGGAATACAGGGGGCCTACGAGCAGTACTTC
V: TRBV10-2
D: TRBD1
J: TRBJ2-7
size: .

CDR3: CATSRDGQINQPQHF
DNA: TGTGCCACCAGCAGAGACGGACAGATCAATCAGCCCCAGCATTTT
V: TRBV15
D: .
J: TRBJ1-5
size: .

CDR3: CASSSRTRGYGYTF
DNA: TGTGCCAGCAGCTCCCGGACCCGGGGCTATGGCTACACCTTC
V: TRBV7-8
D: .
J: TRBJ1-2
size: .

CDR3: CASSPGQMAGYGYTF
DNA: TGTGCCAGCAGCCCAGGACAGATGGCGGGCTATGGCTACACCTTC
V: TRBV7-2
D: .
J: TRBJ1-2
size: .

CDR3: CASSLIQGSETQYF
DNA: TGCGCCAGCAGCTTGATACAGGGATCAGAGACCCAGTACTTC
V: TRBV5-1
D: .
J: TRBJ2-5
size: few

CDR3: CASSSKGTQYEQYF
DNA: TGTGCCAGCAGTTCCAAAGGGACTCAGTACGAGCAGTACTTC
V: TRBV5-4
D: .
J: TRBJ2-7
size: .

CDR3: CASSFVAPYNEQFF
DNA: TGTGCCAGCAGCTTCGTAGCCCCCTACAATGAGCAGTTCTTC
V: TRBV7-3
D: .
J: TRBJ2-1
size: .

CDR3: CASSPSGFSTDTQYF
DNA: TGTGCCAGCAGCCCTAGCGGGTTTAGCACAGATACGCAGTATTTT
V: TRBV6-5
D: TRBD2
J: TRBJ2-3
size: .

CDR3: CARRGSAGNTIYF
DNA: TGTGCCAGGCGGGGTTCGGCGGGAAACACCATATATTTT
V: TRBV2
D: .
J: TRBJ1-3
size: .

CDR3: CASSLVLGLEQYF
DNA: TGTGCCAGCAGCTTAGTTCTGGGGCTTGAGCAGTACTTC
V: TRBV7-9
D: .
J: TRBJ2-7
size: .

CDR3: CASTRLAITYEQYF
DNA: TGCGCCAGCACCCGACTAGCGATTACCTACGAGCAGTACTTC
V: TRBV5-1
D: TRBD2
J: TRBJ2-7
size: few

CDR3: CASSISGGNTDTQYF
DNA: TGCGCCAGCAGCATTAGCGGGGGGAACACAGATACGCAGTATTTT
V: TRBV5-1
D: TRBD2
J: TRBJ2-3
size: few

CDR3: CASSYSGTGAFEQYF
DNA: TGTGCCAGCAGTTACTCAGGGACAGGGGCCTTCGAGCAGTACTTC
V: TRBV6-5
D: TRBD1
J: TRBJ2-7
size: .

CDR3: CAWSPLTGTYEQYF
DNA: TGTGCCTGGAGTCCCCTGACGGGGACCTACGAGCAGTACTTC
V: TRBV30
D: .
J: TRBJ2-7
size: .

CDR3: CASSYRGRGETQYF
DNA: TGTGCCAGCAGCTACAGGGGGCGCGGAGAGACCCAGTACTTC
V: TRBV6-1
D: TRBD1
J: TRBJ2-5
size: once

CDR3: CSVGLQGFDGYTF
DNA: TGCAGCGTTGGGCTGCAGGGTTTCGATGGCTACACCTTC
V: TRBV29-1
D: .
J: TRBJ1-2
size: .

CDR3: CAIWAGGGETQYF
DNA: TGTGCCATCTGGGCAGGGGGCGGAGAGACCCAGTACTTC
V: TRBV10-3
D: TRBD1
J: TRBJ2-5
size: .

CDR3: CASSLTGDYEQYF
DNA: TGCGCCAGCAGCCTGACAGGGGACTACGAGCAGTACTTC
V: TRBV5-1
D: TRBD1
J: TRBJ2-7
size: .

CDR3: CASSPTEQETQYF
DNA: TGCGCCAGCAGTCCGACAGAGCAAGAGACCCAGTACTTC
V: TRBV5-1
D: .
J: TRBJ2-5
size: .

CDR3: CASKRGGHDEQFF
DNA: TGTGCCAGCAAGCGGGGGGGCCACGATGAGCAGTTCTTC
V: TRBV6-1
D: TRBD2
J: TRBJ2-1
size: few

CDR3: CASSLRGLAGGPDTQYF
DNA: TGTGCCAGCAGCTTACGGGGACTAGCGGGGGGGCCAGATACGCAGTATTTT
V: TRBV9
D: TRBD2
J: TRBJ2-3
size: .

CDR3: CASSLALVSETQYF
DNA: TGTGCCAGCAGCTTAGCACTAGTGTCAGAGACCCAGTACTTC
V: TRBV7-2
D: .
J: TRBJ2-5
size: .

CDR3: CASSQGTSGLYEQYF
DNA: TGTGCCAGCTCACAAGGGACTAGCGGTCTCTACGAGCAGTACTTC
V: TRBV6-5
D: TRBD2
J: TRBJ2-7
size: .

CDR3: CASSLGGRGETQYF
DNA: TGCGCCAGCAGCTTGGGGGGGCGAGGAGAGACCCAGTACTTC
V: TRBV5-1
D: .
J: TRBJ2-5
size: .

CDR3: CASSYEGSNYGYTF
DNA: TGTGCCAGCAGTTACGAGGGCTCGAACTATGGCTACACCTTC
V: TRBV6-5
D: .
J: TRBJ1-2
size: .

CDR3: CASSPREGSGRTGELFF
DNA: TGTGCCAGCAGTCCACGGGAAGGTAGCGGGAGAACCGGGGAGCTGTTTTTT
V: TRBV27
D: TRBD2
J: TRBJ2-2
size: .

CDR3: CASGLGQGPQTQYF
DNA: TGTGCTAGTGGTTTGGGACAGGGACCCCAGACCCAGTACTTC
V: TRBV12-5
D: TRBD1
J: TRBJ2-5
size: .

CDR3: CASSENPGQKNTEAFF
DNA: TGTGCCAGCAGTGAAAACCCGGGACAGAAAAACACTGAAGCTTTCTTT
V: TRBV6-1
D: TRBD1
J: TRBJ1-1
size: few

CDR3: CASSSTWGAGADYGYTF
DNA: TGTGCCAGCAGCTCAACTTGGGGTGCGGGGGCTGACTATGGCTACACCTTC
V: TRBV13
D: .
J: TRBJ1-2
size: .